Detailed here is one T cell receptor (beta chain). Its target antigen remains unknown. Base qualities are not recorded, but no much larger clone differs from it by a single base. The CDR3 holds 17 amino acids from the cysteine to the phenylalanine. The only DNA kept is the CDR3, 51 bases in frame from the first base. Via the germline V gene, CDR1 is KGHSH and CDR2 LQKENI. V and J lose 3 bases and 0 bases, and a span of 17 bases separates them. The protocol used for the library was RT-PCR. Sequencing took place on an Illumina HiSeq 2500. In TCRdb, the public reads were trimmed at Q25 with fastp and aligned with MiXCR, with productive beta chains retained. Rows matching on CDR3 protein sequence are summarized as one entry with the most common DNA and genes. The sample table holds approximately 680,000 distinct CDR3 sequences, of which about a sixth were seen once. In total, the top ten clones hold about 9.9% of the sample.

The data are from a study of response to subunit inactivated influenza vaccine (dated by TCRdb to 2016 to 2019). As for the study more broadly: Deep quantitative T cell receptor repertoire profiling was used in the study to track responses to a trivalent subunit inactivated influenza vaccine.

What the authors observed across the whole study: According to the authors, only a limited number of new T cells may be recruited by each seasonal influenza vaccination.

The source of this sequence is a middle-aged man who received an inactivated influenza vaccine. Donor details come from another sample of the same person, matched by shared clones. Sequences were derived from PBMCs from blood, sampled less than 13 days after vaccination. Recombination joined TRBV18 with TRBJ1-1; the D gene lacks a confident call. The CDR3 reads CASSPALMGRMNTEAFF. The DNA sequence is given as TGTGCCAGCTCACCGGCCTTAATGGGTCGGATGAACACTGAAGCTTTCTTT.